Listed here is a single TCR beta chain. This specimen belongs to a study of CD8 T cells in Susac syndrome. It was with random hexamers that 0.5 to 1 ug RNA was reverse transcribed. MiXCR, applied by TCRdb to the immunoSEQ multiplex PCR reads, yields one record per CDR3 protein. Among more than 150,000 distinct CDR3 sequences listed, 90% to 97% were seen once. The germline V gene has CDR1 SGHRS and CDR2 YFSETQ. The V and J ends lost 4 bases and 4 bases respectively, with 14 bases between them. The CDR3 is made up of 14 amino acids. Sequenced sample: CD4+ T cells from PBMCs. This rearrangement joins TRBV5-1 to TRBJ2-5; a weak D match, TRBD1 (6 bases). This TCR came from a human donor with Susac syndrome. The CDR3: CASSGGTGRETQYF. The CDR3, as DNA: TGCGCCAGCAGCGGCGGTACAGGGAGAGAGACCCAGTACTTC.